Below are 3 T cell receptor beta chains sequenced from a single sample in a study of blood T cells in healthy people across ages. Together with a sample-barcoded 5' primer, a J-beta primer mix was included in a second PCR lasting about 6 to 11 cycles. MiXCR was run by TCRdb on the 5' RACE reads, yielding one entry per CDR3 protein. The sample consists of roughly 1,700,000 distinct CDR3 sequences, 28% of them appearing once. Sequenced material: blood. The receptors derive from a woman under 40 in good health.

A word on this clonotype: This may be a read error: a much more frequent sequence differs by one nucleotide. This chain uses TRBV29-1 with TRBJ1-2; 8 bases line up with TRBD1. Germline V gene lookup returns CDR1 SQVTM and CDR2 ANQGSEA. This CDR3 has 12 amino acids. The CDR3 sequence: CSGRTGISGYIF. The CDR3 coding sequence is TGCAGCGGGAGGACAGGGATAAGTGGCTACATCTTC.

The chain combines TRBV7-9 with TRBJ2-1; D possibly corresponds to TRBD2 (5 bases). The J call may not be correct, given that the DNA end is closer to TRBJ2-7. CDR3 size: 14 residues. CDR1 is SEHNR, CDR2 FQNEAQ, per germline (reference sequence). CDR3 residues: CASSRGQSYNEQYF. In nucleotides, the CDR3 is TGTGCCAGCAGCCGAGGGCAGTCCTACAATGAGCAGTACTTC.

This clonotype was detected many times. This chain joins TRBV7-6 and TRBJ2-1; TRBD2 matches at 8 bases. CDR3 length equals 17 residues. In germline, CDR1 is SGHVS, CDR2 FNYEAQ. Trimming at V came to 0 bases and at J to 4 bases, leaving 8 bases not matched to a gene. Written as DNA, the CDR3 is TGTGCCAGCAGCTTAGCAGGCGACGGGGGGGCGTACAATGAGCAGTTCTTC. Its protein is CASSLAGDGGAYNEQFF.